A single sample is the source of the 10 T cell receptor beta chains below, sequenced in a study of persistence of HIV-infected CD4 T cells. Nonspecific anti-CD3/anti-CD28 bead stimulation represents the broad CD4+ T cell repertoire. CD4+ T cells upregulating both CD40 ligand and CD69 were sorted as responding cells. This was the immunoSEQ version 4 assay in survey mode. The method was immunoSEQ multiplex PCR; TCRdb's version includes in-frame clones alone and lacks a portion of them. The table lists tens of thousands of clones, around 90% of them singletons. For these TCRs, the target antigens are not known. Sequencing was performed on CD4+ T cells sorted from PBMCs after roughly 17-hour stimulation, taken from a patient who received antiretroviral therapy. The receptors come from an adult woman with HIV who was CMV-seropositive.

The rearrangement links TRBV24-1 to TRBJ2-1, with 10 positions matching TRBD2. Germline loops: CDR1 KGHDR, CDR2 SFDVKD. Trimming at V came to 3 bases and at J to 6 bases, leaving 7 bases not matched to a gene. This CDR3 spans 16 amino acids. For the CDR3, the DNA is TGTGCCACCAGTGATCCGGGACTAGCGCGCGCCAATGAGCAGTTCTTC. Residues: CATSDPGLARANEQFF.

This clone was seen more than once but under ten times. V usage is TRBV18 and J usage is TRBJ2-5, with 11 positions matching TRBD2. Looked up from germline, CDR1 is KGHSH and CDR2 is LQKENI. V lost 1 base and J lost 5; bases outside the gene matches: 3. CDR3 length: 15 residues. The DNA for the CDR3 is TGTGCCAGCTCACCACGTCCTAGCGGGGGGGAGACCCAGTACTTC. Amino acid sequence: CASSPRPSGGETQYF.

The sample holds a few counts of this clone. The CDR3 is CATSRDTREAFF. For the CDR3, the DNA is TGTGCCACCAGCAGAGATACCCGGGAAGCTTTCTTT. The chain employs TRBV15 and TRBJ1-1; no firm D call. From germline, CDR1 is LNHNV and CDR2 YYDKDF (reference sequence). Trimming pared 0 bases from V and 8 bases from J, leaving 7 bases between. The CDR3 loop spans 12 amino acids.

V and J are TRBV14 and TRBJ2-7; maybe TRBD1 (6 bases). This CDR3 spans 14 amino acids. Germline CDR1 reads SGHDN; CDR2 reads FVKESK. V lost 1 base to trimming and J lost 0 bases, with 7 bases between them. CDR3 coding DNA: TGTGCCAGCAGCCAAGCGGGACACTCCTACGAGCAGTACTTC. As protein: CASSQAGHSYEQYF.

The chain employs TRBV5-1 and TRBJ1-1; the match to TRBD1 covers 7 bases. CDR3 size: 15 residues. The germline V gene encodes CDR1 SGHRS and CDR2 YFSETQ. The J segment lost 1 base and the V segment lost 3 bases, leaving 6 bases of the junction unmatched. The CDR3 nucleotides are TGCGCCAGCAGCTCACGGGGACAGACGAACACTGAAGCTTTCTTT. Encoded protein: CASSSRGQTNTEAFF.

The V gene is TRBV9, the J gene TRBJ1-3, with 9 bases aligning to TRBD1. The V segment lost 4 bases and the J segment 1 base; nucleotides outside the gene matches: 9. The CDR3 consists of 17 residues. CDR1 is SGDLS and CDR2 is YYNGEE in the germline V gene. DNA for the CDR3: TGTGCCAGCAGCACACGGACAGGGGCGGTGTCTGGAAACACCATATATTTT. Translated, it gives CASSTRTGAVSGNTIYF.

By its share, this clone is medium-sized. This sequence joins TRBV12-3 or TRBV12-4 and TRBJ1-1; D is ambiguous. The CDR3 has 13 amino acids. V gave up 5 bases and J gave up 5 bases, with 12 bases separating them. The CDR3 DNA is TGTGCCAGCAGTCCCCAAGACCGGACTGAAGCTTTCTTT. Protein: CASSPQDRTEAFF.

In nucleotides, the CDR3 is TGCAGCGTGGCACAGGGTGGGACAGATACGCAGTATTTT. The encoded protein is CSVAQGGTDTQYF. The chain uses TRBV29-1 and TRBJ2-3; a weak D match, TRBD1 (6 bases). The CDR3 covers 13 residues. V dropped 6 bases and J dropped 3 bases, with 13 bases sitting between them. Per germline, CDR1 SQVTM and CDR2 ANQGSEA.

This clone was observed once. V gene TRBV5-1 combines with J gene TRBJ2-5; D gene uncertain. Trimming pared 4 bases from V and 4 bases from J, leaving 20 bases between. The CDR3 contains 16 residues. Germline V gene sequence: CDR1 SGHRS, CDR2 YFSETQ. This CDR3 is CASSLYPALLGETQYF. The CDR3 region has the DNA TGCGCCAGCAGCCTATACCCGGCACTTTTGGGAGAGACCCAGTACTTC. Based on the CDR3 plus reference TRBV5-1 and TRBJ2-5, the full variable domain is KAGVTQTPRYLIKTRGQQVTLSCSPISGHRSVSWYQQTPGQGLQFLFEYFSETQRNKGNFPGRFSGRQFSNSRSEMNVSTLELGDSALYLCASSLYPALLGETQYFGPGTRLLVL.

V and J are TRBV5-4 and TRBJ1-6; D is uncertain. Germline assignment: CDR1 SGHNT and CDR2 YYREEE (reference sequence). The V gene lost 4 bases and the J gene lost 9 bases, with 17 bases spanning the gap. CDR3 length: 15 residues. CDR3 in DNA: TGTGCCAGCAGCCACTCGCGGGTATCGGGTTCACCCCTCCACTTT. Protein sequence: CASSHSRVSGSPLHF.